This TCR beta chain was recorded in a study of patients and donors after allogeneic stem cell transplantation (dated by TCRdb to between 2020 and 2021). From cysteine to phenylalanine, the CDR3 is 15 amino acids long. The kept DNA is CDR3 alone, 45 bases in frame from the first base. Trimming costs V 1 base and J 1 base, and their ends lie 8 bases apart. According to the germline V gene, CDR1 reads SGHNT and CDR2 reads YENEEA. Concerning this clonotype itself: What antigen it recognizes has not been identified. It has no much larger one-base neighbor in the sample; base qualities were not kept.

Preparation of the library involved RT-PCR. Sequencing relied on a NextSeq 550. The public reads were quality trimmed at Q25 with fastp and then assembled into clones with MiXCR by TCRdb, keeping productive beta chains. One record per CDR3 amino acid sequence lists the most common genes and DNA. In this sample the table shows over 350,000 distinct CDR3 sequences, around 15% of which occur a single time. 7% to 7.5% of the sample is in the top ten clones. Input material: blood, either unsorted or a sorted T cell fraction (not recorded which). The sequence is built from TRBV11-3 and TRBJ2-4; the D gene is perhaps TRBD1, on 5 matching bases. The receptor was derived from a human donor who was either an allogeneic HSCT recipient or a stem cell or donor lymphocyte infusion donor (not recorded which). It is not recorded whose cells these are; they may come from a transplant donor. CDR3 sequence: CASSLGAGAKNIQYF. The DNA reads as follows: TGTGCCAGCAGCTTAGGGGCAGGGGCCAAAAACATTCAGTACTTC.